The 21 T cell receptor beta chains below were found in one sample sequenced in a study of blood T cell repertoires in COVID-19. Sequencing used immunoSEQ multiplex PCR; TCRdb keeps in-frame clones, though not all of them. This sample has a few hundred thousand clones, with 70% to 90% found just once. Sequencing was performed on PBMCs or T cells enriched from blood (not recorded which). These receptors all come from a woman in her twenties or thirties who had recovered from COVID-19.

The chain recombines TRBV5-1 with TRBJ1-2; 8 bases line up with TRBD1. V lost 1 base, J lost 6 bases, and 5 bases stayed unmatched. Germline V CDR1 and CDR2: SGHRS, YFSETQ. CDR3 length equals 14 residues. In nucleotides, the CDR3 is TGCGCCAGCAGCTTGCGAGGACAGGGCCATGGCTACACCTTC. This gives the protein CASSLRGQGHGYTF. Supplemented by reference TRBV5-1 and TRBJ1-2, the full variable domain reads KAGVTQTPRYLIKTRGQQVTLSCSPISGHRSVSWYQQTPGQGLQFLFEYFSETQRNKGNFPGRFSGRQFSNSRSEMNVSTLELGDSALYLCASSLRGQGHGYTFGSGTRLTVV.

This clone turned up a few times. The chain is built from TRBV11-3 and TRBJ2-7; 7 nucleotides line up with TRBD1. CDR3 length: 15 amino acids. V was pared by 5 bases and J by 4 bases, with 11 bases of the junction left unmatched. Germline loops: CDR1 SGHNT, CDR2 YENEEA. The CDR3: CASSQGVQGNYEQYF. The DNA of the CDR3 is TGTGCCAGCAGCCAAGGGGTACAGGGGAATTACGAGCAGTACTTC. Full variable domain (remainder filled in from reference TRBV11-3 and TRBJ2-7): EAGVVQSPRYKIIEKKQPVAFWCNPISGHNTLYWYLQNLGQGPELLIRYENEEAVDDSQLPKDRFSAERLKGVDSTLKIQPAELGDSAVYLCASSQGVQGNYEQYFGPGTRLTVT.

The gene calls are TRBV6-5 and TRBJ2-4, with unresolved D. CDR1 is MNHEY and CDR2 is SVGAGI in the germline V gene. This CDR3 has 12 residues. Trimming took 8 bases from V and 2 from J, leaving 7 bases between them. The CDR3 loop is CASGLTKNIQYF. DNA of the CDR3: TGTGCCAGCGGGCTAACCAAAAACATTCAGTACTTC.

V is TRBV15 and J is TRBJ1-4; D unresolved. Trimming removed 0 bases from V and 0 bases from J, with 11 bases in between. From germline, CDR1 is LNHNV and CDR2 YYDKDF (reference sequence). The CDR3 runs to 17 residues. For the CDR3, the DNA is TGTGCCACCAGCAGAGATTGGGCGTTTGCAACTAATGAAAAACTGTTTTTT. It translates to CATSRDWAFATNEKLFF.

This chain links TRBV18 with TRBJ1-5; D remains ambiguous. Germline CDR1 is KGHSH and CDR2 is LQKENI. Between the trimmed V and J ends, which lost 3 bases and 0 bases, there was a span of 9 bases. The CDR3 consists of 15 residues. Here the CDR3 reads CASSPSAGSNQPQHF. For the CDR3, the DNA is TGTGCCAGCTCACCCTCCGCAGGTAGCAATCAGCCCCAGCATTTT.

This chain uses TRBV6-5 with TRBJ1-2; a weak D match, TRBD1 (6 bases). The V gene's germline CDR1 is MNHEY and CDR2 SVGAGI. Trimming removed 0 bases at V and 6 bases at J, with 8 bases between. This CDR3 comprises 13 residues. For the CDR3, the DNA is TGTGCCAGCAGTTACTCGGGGGCGCATGGCTACACCTTC. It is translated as CASSYSGAHGYTF.

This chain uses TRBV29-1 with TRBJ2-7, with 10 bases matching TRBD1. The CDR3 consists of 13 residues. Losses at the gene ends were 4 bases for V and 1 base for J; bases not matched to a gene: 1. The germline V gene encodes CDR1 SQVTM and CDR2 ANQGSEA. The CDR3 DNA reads TGCAGCGTTGCGGGACAGGGGTCCTACGAGCAGTACTTC. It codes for CSVAGQGSYEQYF.

DNA of the CDR3: TGTGCCAGCAGCCAAGATGCGTCTAGTCGTGAGCAGTACTTC. Residues: CASSQDASSREQYF. The V call is TRBV3-1 (or the pseudogene TRBV3-2), the J call TRBJ2-7; D not certain. Germline CDR1 is LGHDT and CDR2 is YNNKEL (reference sequence). Trimming cost V 0 bases and J 7 bases, with 13 bases left between them. The CDR3 contains 14 residues.

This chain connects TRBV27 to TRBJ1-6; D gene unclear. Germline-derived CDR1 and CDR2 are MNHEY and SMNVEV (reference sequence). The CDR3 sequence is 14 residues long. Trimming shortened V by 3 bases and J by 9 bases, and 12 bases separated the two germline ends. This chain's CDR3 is CASSFEFETSPLHF. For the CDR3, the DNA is TGTGCCAGCAGTTTTGAGTTTGAAACTTCACCCCTCCACTTT.

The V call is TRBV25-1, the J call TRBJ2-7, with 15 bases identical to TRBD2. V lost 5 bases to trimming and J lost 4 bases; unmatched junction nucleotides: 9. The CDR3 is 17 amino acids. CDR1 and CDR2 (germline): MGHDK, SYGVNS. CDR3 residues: CASSPSFGTSGRYEQYF. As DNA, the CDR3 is TGTGCCAGCAGTCCTTCCTTTGGGACTAGCGGGAGGTACGAGCAGTACTTC.

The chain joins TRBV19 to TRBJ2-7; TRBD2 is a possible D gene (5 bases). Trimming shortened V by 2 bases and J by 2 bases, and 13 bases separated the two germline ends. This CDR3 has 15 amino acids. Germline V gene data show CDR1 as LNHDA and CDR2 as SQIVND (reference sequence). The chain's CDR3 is CASSIRGVGTYEQYF. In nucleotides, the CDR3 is TGTGCCAGTAGTATACGGGGAGTCGGGACCTACGAGCAGTACTTC.

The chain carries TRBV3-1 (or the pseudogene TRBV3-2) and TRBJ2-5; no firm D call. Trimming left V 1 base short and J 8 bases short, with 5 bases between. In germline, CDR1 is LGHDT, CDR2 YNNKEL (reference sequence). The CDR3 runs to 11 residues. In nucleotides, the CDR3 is TGTGCCAGCAGCCAAGGGGCAACCCAGTACTTC. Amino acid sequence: CASSQGATQYF.

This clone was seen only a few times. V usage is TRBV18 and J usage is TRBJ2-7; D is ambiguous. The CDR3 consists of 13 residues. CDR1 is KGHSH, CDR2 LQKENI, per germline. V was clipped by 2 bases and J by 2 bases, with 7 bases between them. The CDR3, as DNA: TGTGCCAGCTCACCATTCCTCGCCTACGAGCAGTACTTC. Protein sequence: CASSPFLAYEQYF.

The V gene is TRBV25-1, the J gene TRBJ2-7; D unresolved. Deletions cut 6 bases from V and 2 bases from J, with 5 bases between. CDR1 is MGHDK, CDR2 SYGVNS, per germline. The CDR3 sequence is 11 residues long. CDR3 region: CASRATYEQYF. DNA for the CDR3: TGTGCCAGCAGGGCAACCTACGAGCAGTACTTC.

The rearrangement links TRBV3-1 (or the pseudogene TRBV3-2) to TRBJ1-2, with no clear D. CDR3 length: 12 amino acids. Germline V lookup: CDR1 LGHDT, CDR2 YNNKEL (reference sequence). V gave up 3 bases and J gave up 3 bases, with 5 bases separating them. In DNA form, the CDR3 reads TGTGCCAGCAGCCAGGGAGACTATGGCTACACCTTC. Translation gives CASSQGDYGYTF.

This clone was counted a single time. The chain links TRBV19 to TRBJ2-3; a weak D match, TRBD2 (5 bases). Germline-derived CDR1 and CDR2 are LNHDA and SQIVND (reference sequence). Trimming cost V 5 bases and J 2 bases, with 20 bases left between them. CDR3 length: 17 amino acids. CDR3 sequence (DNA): TGTGCCAGTAGTTTCGGTAGGACGGGGAAGGCCACAGATACGCAGTATTTT. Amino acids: CASSFGRTGKATDTQYF.

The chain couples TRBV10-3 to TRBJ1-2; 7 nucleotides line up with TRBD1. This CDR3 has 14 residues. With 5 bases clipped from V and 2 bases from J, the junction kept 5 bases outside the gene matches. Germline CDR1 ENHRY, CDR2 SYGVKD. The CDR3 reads CAISSGGRNYGYTF. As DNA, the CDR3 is TGTGCCATCAGTTCAGGGGGACGGAACTATGGCTACACCTTC.

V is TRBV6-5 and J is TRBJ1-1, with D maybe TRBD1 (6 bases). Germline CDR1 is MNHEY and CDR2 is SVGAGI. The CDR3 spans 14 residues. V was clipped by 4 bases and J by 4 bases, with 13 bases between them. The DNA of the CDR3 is TGTGCCAGCAGTTCCGCGACAGGCAGCACTGAAGCTTTCTTT. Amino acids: CASSSATGSTEAFF.

The CDR3 loop reads CASSLWGEVSYEQYF. DNA of the CDR3: TGTGCCAGCAGCCTATGGGGAGAGGTATCCTACGAGCAGTACTTC. This chain connects TRBV7-2 to TRBJ2-7; D may be TRBD2 (5 bases). Germline V gene sequence: CDR1 SGHTA, CDR2 FQGNSA. Trimming removed 5 bases from V and 1 base from J, with 15 bases in between. This CDR3 is 15 amino acids long.

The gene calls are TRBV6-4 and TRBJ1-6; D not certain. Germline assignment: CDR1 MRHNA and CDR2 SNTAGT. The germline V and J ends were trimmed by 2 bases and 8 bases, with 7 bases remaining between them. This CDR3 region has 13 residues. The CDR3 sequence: CASSDRGDSPLHF. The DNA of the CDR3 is TGTGCCAGCAGTGACCGGGGTGATTCACCCCTCCACTTT.

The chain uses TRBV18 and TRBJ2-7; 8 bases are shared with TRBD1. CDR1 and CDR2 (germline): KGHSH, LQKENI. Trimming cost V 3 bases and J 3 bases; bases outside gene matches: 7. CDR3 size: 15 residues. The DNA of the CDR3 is TGTGCCAGCTCACCTGGACAGGGATACCGCTACGAGCAGTACTTC. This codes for CASSPGQGYRYEQYF.